The text below deals with one TCR beta chain. The CDR3 loop spans 15 amino acids. Germline V gives CDR1 SQVTM, CDR2 ANQGSEA. The V segment lost 0 bases and the J segment 10 bases; nucleotides outside the gene matches: 12. The data derive from a study of tumor-infiltrating lymphocytes in primary liver carcinoma. Study-level background: These were node-negative, non-metastatic T1-T3 tumors of 4.2 to 10 cm.

The researchers produced TCR beta cDNA from around 0.5 ug total RNA with a constant-region primer. For TCR beta, libraries were produced by three nested multiplex PCR rounds using slightly modified ARM-PCR. Rounds one and two of PCR, each of around 9 cycles, were primed with TRBV1-TRBV30 forward primers and a C-beta reverse primer. TCRdb redid the calling of the multiplex PCR reads with MiXCR, one entry per CDR3 protein. In the table there are about 310,000 distinct CDR3 sequences, 50% to 75% of which are singletons. The authors took blood RNA from unsorted whole blood and also extracted germline DNA.

The sample comprised peripheral blood. The sequence came from a woman in her 30s with primary liver carcinoma and hepatitis B virus infection. The genes are TRBV29-1 and TRBJ1-3; TRBD1 agrees at 7 bases. CDR3 DNA sequence: TGCAGCGTTGAAGATTTCGGCAGGGGGGCGAAGACCATATATTTT. Translated: CSVEDFGRGAKTIYF.